The T cell receptor (beta chain) described here comes from a study of CD8 T cells in Susac syndrome. CDR3 length: 15 residues. Trimming left V 3 bases short and J 4 bases short, with 16 bases between. Germline CDR1 and CDR2: DFQATT and SNEGSKA (reference sequence). Reverse transcription of about 0.5 to 1 ug RNA used random hexamers. MiXCR, applied by TCRdb to the immunoSEQ multiplex PCR reads, yields one record per CDR3 protein. This table holds tens of thousands of distinct CDR3 sequences, nearly 96% found once. The chain links TRBV20-1 to TRBJ2-1; perhaps TRBD2 as D (7 bases). Sequenced sample: CD4+ T cells from PBMCs. The TCR sequence derives from a human donor with multiple sclerosis. CDR3 region: CSASGAGAPYNEQFF. The CDR3 region has the DNA TGCAGTGCTAGCGGTGCGGGGGCTCCATACAATGAGCAGTTCTTC.